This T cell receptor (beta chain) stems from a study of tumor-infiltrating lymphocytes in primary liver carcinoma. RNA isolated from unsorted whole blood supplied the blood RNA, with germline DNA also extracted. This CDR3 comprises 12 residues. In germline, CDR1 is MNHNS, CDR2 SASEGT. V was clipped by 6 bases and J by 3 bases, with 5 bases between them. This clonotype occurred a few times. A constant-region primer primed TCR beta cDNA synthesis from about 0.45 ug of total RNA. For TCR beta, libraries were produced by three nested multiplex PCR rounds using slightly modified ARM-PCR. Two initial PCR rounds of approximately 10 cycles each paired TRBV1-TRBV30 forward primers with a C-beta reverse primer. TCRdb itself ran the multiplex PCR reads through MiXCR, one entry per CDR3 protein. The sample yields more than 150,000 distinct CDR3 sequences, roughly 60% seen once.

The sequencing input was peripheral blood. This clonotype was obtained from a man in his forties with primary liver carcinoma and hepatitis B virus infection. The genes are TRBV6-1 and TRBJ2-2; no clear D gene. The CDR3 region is CASRPDTGELFF. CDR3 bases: TGTGCCAGCAGGCCCGACACCGGGGAGCTGTTTTTT.